This passage covers 24 T cell receptor beta chains from one sample sequenced in a study of blood T cell repertoires in COVID-19. Libraries were prepared by immunoSEQ multiplex PCR; TCRdb keeps only in-frame clonotypes and omits some of them. The sample lists roughly 180,000 clones, approximately 85% occurring once. Material: peripheral blood. The receptors shown here come from a woman aged 55-69 years with acute or convalescent COVID-19.

This chain uses TRBV28 with TRBJ2-2; no clear D. Germline CDR1 and CDR2: MDHEN and SYDVKM. With 3 bases removed from V and 5 bases from J, the gap between germline ends came to 13 bases. The CDR3 sequence is 15 residues long. The CDR3 loop reads CASSLSGSYTGELFF. CDR3 coding DNA: TGTGCCAGCAGTTTGTCCGGGTCTTATACCGGGGAGCTGTTTTTT. Combining the CDR3 with reference TRBV28 and TRBJ2-2 gives the whole variable domain DVKVTQSSRYLVKRTGEKVFLECVQDMDHENMFWYRQDPGLGLRLIYFSYDVKMKEKGDIPEGYSVSREKKERFSLILESASTNQTSMYLCASSLSGSYTGELFFGEGSRLTVL.

The chain recombines TRBV19 with TRBJ1-3; TRBD1 matches at 7 bases. Germline CDR1 LNHDA, CDR2 SQIVND (reference sequence). CDR3 length: 13 amino acids. V lost 3 bases, J lost 7 bases, and 3 bases stayed unmatched. The DNA for the CDR3 is TGTGCCAGTAGTATGGGACAGAGGAACACCATATATTTT. Residues: CASSMGQRNTIYF.

V gene TRBV6-5 combines with J gene TRBJ2-1; the D gene is possibly TRBD1 (6 bases). Trimming left V 7 bases short and J 2 bases short, with 15 bases between. Germline values: CDR1 MNHEY, CDR2 SVGAGI. The CDR3 is 15 residues long. CDR3 in DNA: TGTGCCAGCATCCCTGACAGGCGAACCTACAATGAGCAGTTCTTC. It yields the protein CASIPDRRTYNEQFF.

The chain joins TRBV20-1 to TRBJ1-2; 7 positions match TRBD1. The germline CDR1 and CDR2 sequences are DFQATT and SNEGSKA (reference sequence). V lost 3 bases and J lost 6; bases outside the gene matches: 7. This CDR3 is built from 13 residues. CDR3 bases: TGCAGTGCTAGTAGACAGGGCTTGGATGGCTACACCTTC. Its protein is CSASRQGLDGYTF.

Concerning this clone itself: Other nucleotide sequences from this sample produce the same CDR3. V is TRBV15 and J is TRBJ2-2; D uncertain. The V gene's germline CDR1 is LNHNV and CDR2 YYDKDF (reference sequence). CDR3 length: 13 residues. V shed 0 bases and J shed 4 bases, with 3 bases lying between them. The CDR3 spells CATSRDLTGELFF. CDR3 sequence (DNA): TGTGCCACCAGCAGAGACCTCACCGGGGAGCTGTTTTTT.

This clone was picked up a small number of times. The rearrangement links TRBV19 to TRBJ1-5; a possible D gene is TRBD1 (5 bases). The CDR3 sequence is 16 residues long. The V end was cut by 5 bases, the J end by 6 bases, with 20 bases between. Germline lookup yields CDR1 LNHDA and CDR2 SQIVND (reference sequence). In nucleotides, the CDR3 is TGTGCCAGTAGTCCTGGGGGGTTCGGAGGCGGTCAGCCCCAGCATTTT. This codes for CASSPGGFGGGQPQHF.

CDR3 coding DNA: TGTGCCAGCAGGGCGACAGGGGGAGGACAGCCCCAGCATTTT. It codes for CASRATGGGQPQHF. The V and J genes are TRBV6-5 and TRBJ1-5; 9 bases fit TRBD1. The CDR3 totals 14 residues. V trimming: 6 bases; J trimming: 7 bases; junction bases outside the gene matches: 7. Germline CDR1 is MNHEY and CDR2 is SVGAGI.

This chain joins TRBV21-1 and TRBJ2-1; the table's D gene call, TRBD1, was not cross checked with the DNA. TRBV21-1 is a pseudogene. This CDR3 has 17 residues. CDR3 bases: TGTGCCAGCAGCAAAGTTTGGGGTGAAACAGGATACAATGAGCAGTTCTTC. It specifies CASSKVWGETGYNEQFF.

The genes are TRBV6-5 and TRBJ2-1; TRBD2 matches at 8 bases. V shed 6 bases, J shed 9 bases, and the junction held 10 bases outside the gene matches. This CDR3 is 14 amino acids long. Germline CDR1 MNHEY, CDR2 SVGAGI. CDR3 nucleotides: TGTGCCAGCAGGCGCGGGACTAGAGGGAGTGAGCAGTTCTTC. As protein: CASRRGTRGSEQFF.

The rearrangement joins TRBV6-5 to TRBJ2-7, with D hard to call. Germline CDR1 is MNHEY and CDR2 is SVGAGI. V was pared by 7 bases and J by 3 bases, with 7 bases between. The length of the CDR3 is 11 residues. CDR3 sequence reads: CASTTGYEQYF. DNA of the CDR3: TGTGCCAGCACTACGGGCTACGAGCAGTACTTC.

This clone was recorded once. The chain is built from TRBV24-1 and TRBJ2-2; 8 bases map to TRBD2. V gave up 4 bases and J gave up 7 bases; unmatched junction bases: 13. CDR1 and CDR2 from the germline V gene are KGHDR and SFDVKD. The CDR3 is 17 residues long. The CDR3, as DNA: TGTGCCACCAGTGAATACGGCGGGGGGCCGCGAGGCGGGGAGCTGTTTTTT. This gives the protein CATSEYGGGPRGGELFF.

The chain links TRBV24-1 to TRBJ1-5; D is possibly TRBD1 (6 bases). Between the trimmed V and J ends, which lost 7 bases and 5 bases, there was a span of 17 bases. The CDR3 runs 15 residues. The germline gives CDR1 KGHDR, CDR2 SFDVKD. The CDR3 DNA follows: TGTGCCACCAGCCCGGCAGGGGAAAGGGATCAGCCCCAGCATTTT. As protein: CATSPAGERDQPQHF.

CDR3 sequence (DNA): TGTGCCAGCATGGGAGGGGGGCTCTATAATTCACCCCTCCACTTT. This sequence encodes CASMGGGLYNSPLHF. This rearrangement joins TRBV27 to TRBJ1-6; D is possibly TRBD1 (6 bases). This CDR3 has 15 residues. The V end was cut by 7 bases, the J end by 3 bases, with 13 bases between. Germline V gene data show CDR1 as MNHEY and CDR2 as SMNVEV (reference sequence).

Written as DNA, the CDR3 is TGTGCCAGTAGTATGGCCACCGCGGTGGCGACGAGGACTGAAGCTTTCTTT. This codes for CASSMATAVATRTEAFF. This chain links TRBV19 with TRBJ1-1; D unresolved. V gave up 3 bases and J gave up 5 bases, with 22 bases separating them. Germline CDR1 is LNHDA and CDR2 is SQIVND (reference sequence). This CDR3 region has 17 residues.

The V and J genes are TRBV7-9 and TRBJ1-4; 11 bases line up with TRBD1. This CDR3 has 15 amino acids. The ends lost 3 bases at V and 7 bases at J; junction bases unmatched: 4. Germline CDR1 and CDR2: SEHNR and FQNEAQ (reference sequence). In DNA form, the CDR3 reads TGTGCCAGCAGCTTCCCGGGACAGGGGGGTGAAAAACTGTTTTTT. It translates to CASSFPGQGGEKLFF. Full variable domain (outside the CDR3, taken from reference TRBV7-9 and TRBJ1-4): DTGVSQNPRHKITKRGQNVTFRCDPISEHNRLYWYRQTLGQGPEFLTYFQNEAQLEKSRLLSDRFSAERPKGSFSTLEIQRTEQGDSAMYLCASSFPGQGGEKLFFGSGTQLSVL.

This clone has only one observation. The chain has TRBV9 and TRBJ2-1; 12 nucleotides line up with TRBD2. Germline loops: CDR1 SGDLS, CDR2 YYNGEE. This CDR3 region has 16 residues. The J segment lost 8 bases and the V segment lost 0 bases, leaving 6 bases of the junction unmatched. The chain's CDR3 is CASSVDLAGGPDEQFF. CDR3 DNA sequence: TGTGCCAGCAGCGTAGACCTAGCGGGAGGGCCCGATGAGCAGTTCTTC.

The chain carries TRBV14 and TRBJ1-2, with D perhaps TRBD1 (6 bases). V shed 1 base and J shed 0 bases, with 15 bases lying between them. Germline V gene lookup returns CDR1 SGHDN and CDR2 FVKESK. The CDR3 sequence is 17 residues long. CDR3 DNA sequence: TGTGCCAGCAGCCAAGCAATGGGAGGGGGGACTAACTATGGCTACACCTTC. It yields the protein CASSQAMGGGTNYGYTF.

This clone was seen just once. J is TRBJ2-7 and V is TRBV9; 10 positions match TRBD1. Losses at the gene ends were 4 bases for V and 2 bases for J; bases not matched to a gene: 6. Germline CDR1 and CDR2: SGDLS and YYNGEE. The CDR3 covers 15 residues. The CDR3 region has the DNA TGTGCCAGCAGCCCTCAGGACAGGGGGGCCTACGAGCAGTACTTC. Encoded protein: CASSPQDRGAYEQYF.

The table lists this clone with a count of one. The chain couples TRBV20-1 to TRBJ2-2; the match to TRBD1 covers 8 bases. CDR1 is DFQATT and CDR2 is SNEGSKA in the germline V gene (reference sequence). The CDR3 is 14 amino acids. V lost 4 bases and J lost 6; bases outside the gene matches: 7. CDR3 amino acids: CSANDRGGAGELFF. The CDR3 DNA follows: TGCAGTGCTAATGACAGGGGCGGTGCCGGGGAGCTGTTTTTT.

The chain is built from TRBV15 and TRBJ1-6; D is perhaps TRBD1 (5 bases). V lost 1 base, J lost 4 bases, and 8 bases lay in between. The CDR3 sequence is 15 residues long. In germline, CDR1 is LNHNV, CDR2 YYDKDF (reference sequence). The CDR3 region is CATSRGRAYNSPLHF. The DNA of the CDR3 is TGTGCCACCAGCAGAGGCAGGGCTTATAATTCACCCCTCCACTTT.

The V and J genes are TRBV6-5 and TRBJ2-2; D is perhaps TRBD2 (5 bases). Trimming shortened V by 7 bases and J by 4 bases, and 16 bases separated the two germline ends. The CDR3 runs 15 residues. Germline CDR1 is MNHEY and CDR2 is SVGAGI. The CDR3 nucleotides read TGTGCCAGCATTCAGGCCTTCGGGATCACCGGGGAGCTGTTTTTT. Amino acids: CASIQAFGITGELFF.

This clone has a single count. This chain uses TRBV5-8 with TRBJ1-4; 9 nucleotides align to TRBD1. The CDR3 runs 15 residues. Germline lookup yields CDR1 SGHTS and CDR2 YDEGEE. J lost 8 bases, V lost 0 bases, and 5 bases had no gene match. CDR3 in DNA: TGTGCCAGCAGCTTGGGGCGGACAGGGGTAGAAAAACTGTTTTTT. This gives the protein CASSLGRTGVEKLFF.

The genes are TRBV9 and TRBJ1-2; TRBD1 aligns across 8 bases. CDR3 size: 15 residues. Losses at the gene ends were 0 bases for V and 4 bases for J; bases not matched to a gene: 5. From germline, CDR1 is SGDLS and CDR2 YYNGEE. CDR3 sequence reads: CASSVDGQGTYGYTF. CDR3 DNA: TGTGCCAGCAGCGTAGATGGACAGGGCACCTATGGCTACACCTTC.

The gene calls are TRBV11-2 and TRBJ1-6; TRBD1 agrees at 7 bases. Germline loops: CDR1 SGHAT, CDR2 FQNNGV. The CDR3 extends over 15 amino acids. With V trimmed by 5 bases and J by 7 bases, 8 bases remained unmatched. CDR3 sequence reads: CASSPWTGKNSPLHF. The CDR3, as DNA: TGTGCCAGCAGCCCGTGGACAGGCAAAAATTCACCCCTCCACTTT.